These 3 T cell receptor beta chains were sequenced from one sample in a study of CD8 T cells in Susac syndrome (dated by TCRdb to the late 2010s). The library was produced with the immunoSEQ multiplex PCR assay. RNA was extracted using the RNeasy kit, and about 0.45 to 1 ug of the RNA was reverse transcribed with random hexamers. TCRdb's own reprocessing of the public reads used fastp at Q25 and MiXCR and kept productive beta chains. Every entry covers one CDR3 protein and lists the most common genes and DNA from its rows. Across this sample there are about 90,000 distinct CDR3 sequences, with roughly 95% seen only once. The top ten clones comprise roughly 0.62% of the sample. The material sequenced was CD8+ T cells from PBMCs. All receptors derive from a human donor with Susac syndrome.

The rearrangement links TRBV7-8 to TRBJ2-3; D ambiguous. This CDR3 has 14 amino acids. CDR1 SGHVS and CDR2 FQNEAQ come from the germline V gene. Trimming shortened V by 2 bases and J by 5 bases, and 11 bases separated the two germline ends. In nucleotides, the CDR3 is TGTGCCAGCAGCTTACTCTCTGCGGAAGATACGCAGTATTTT. Encoded protein: CASSLLSAEDTQYF.

The CDR3 sequence: CSVDLAKTQYF. CDR3 DNA sequence: TGCAGCGTTGACCTAGCGAAGACCCAGTACTTC. The V and J genes are TRBV29-1 and TRBJ2-5, with a tentative D call TRBD2 (6 bases). V lost 3 bases and J lost 6, with 8 bases in between. CDR1 is SQVTM and CDR2 is ANQGSEA in the germline V gene. CDR3 length: 11 residues. Full variable domain (outside the CDR3, taken from reference TRBV29-1 and TRBJ2-5): SAVISQKPSRDICQRGTSLTIQCQVDSQVTMMFWYRQQPGQSLTLIATANQGSEATYESGFVIDKFPISRPNLTFSTLTVSNMSPEDSSIYLCSVDLAKTQYFGPGTRLLVL.

This chain links TRBV19 with TRBJ2-1; D call uncertain. CDR3 length equals 11 residues. Germline V CDR1 and CDR2: LNHDA, SQIVND (reference sequence). V was pared by 7 bases and J by 7 bases, with 8 bases between. CDR3 loop: CASNDKNEQFF. The CDR3 DNA follows: TGTGCCAGTAATGACAAAAATGAGCAGTTCTTC.